In this sample, the clone carrying this T cell receptor (beta chain) turned up a few times. The data derive from a study of T-cell reconstitution after alpha-beta-depleted transplantation in children. Trimming took 2 bases from V and 5 from J, leaving 11 bases between them. CDR1 KGHDR and CDR2 SFDVKD come from the germline V gene. The CDR3 sequence is 14 residues long. Using unique molecular identifiers, the investigators prepared the TCRbeta library. TCRdb reprocessed the PCR reads via MiXCR and lists one record per CDR3 protein. The sample has around 600,000 distinct CDR3 sequences, 10% to 13% seen once.

This TCR was recovered from a human donor who donated a stem cell graft to a child with acute myeloid leukemia. Sequences were derived from PBMCs from the stem cell graft donor, sampled from the stem cell graft. The rearrangement links TRBV24-1 to TRBJ2-5; D tentatively reads TRBD1 or TRBD2 (5 bases each). The CDR3 is CATSDSGARETQYF. CDR3 in DNA: TGTGCCACCAGTGATTCCGGGGCCCGGGAGACCCAGTACTTC.